The clone carrying this T cell receptor beta chain was detected ten times or more. Its antigen is not known. Sample time point: newly diagnosed GD, antithyroid drugs for less than 3 months. RNA isolated from PBMCs was used to make the TCR library. J was trimmed by 0 bases and V by 5 bases; bases with no gene match: 5. CDR3 length: 14 residues. Germline V gene sequence: CDR1 GTSNPN, CDR2 SVGIG (reference sequence). iRepertoire HTBI primers and Arm-PCR of CDR3 regions built TCR beta libraries. MiXCR, applied by TCRdb to the multiplex PCR reads, yields one record per CDR3 protein. The repertoire holds approximately 480,000 distinct CDR3 sequences, 15% to 20% seen once, with roughly an eighth in the top ten. The data were taken from a study of regulatory T cells in long-lasting Graves disease. Study conclusions and caveats: Among the persistent patients, 2,741 public clonotypes were shared, more than the 850 to 1,000 shared among new patients. TRBV28 was favored in persistent disease, as were TRBJ1-2 and TRBJ2-5.

These data also formed part of another study, on T cells in Graves' hyperthyroidism and ophthalmopathy. In that study: Exclusions: uncontrolled infection, other autoimmune disease, pregnancy, lactation. The model's output predicted ophthalmopathy at a median of about 6.5 months prior to onset.

The chain joins TRBV30 to TRBJ2-3; 7 bases are shared with TRBD1. The starting material was peripheral blood mononuclear cells (PBMCs), obtained at new diagnosis, from a patient treated with antithyroid drugs. The origin of this receptor is a man in his forties with Graves disease. The CDR3 DNA is TGTGCCTGGGGGGACAGTCCAAGCACAGATACGCAGTATTTT. Encoded protein: CAWGDSPSTDTQYF.